This passage covers 14 T cell receptor beta chains from one sample sequenced in a study of T cells in Graves' hyperthyroidism and ophthalmopathy. The investigators amplified TCR beta CDR3 regions from RNA transcripts. The TCR CDR3 was amplified in a first-round RT-PCR using the HTBI primer set. MiXCR, applied by TCRdb to the multiplex PCR reads, yields one record per CDR3 protein. The sample includes about 370,000 distinct CDR3 sequences, about 16% of them seen just once. The sequencing input was blood. Source of these receptors: a woman aged 55-70 years with Graves' ophthalmopathy.

This chain uses TRBV7-9 with TRBJ1-3; D call uncertain. V was shortened by 1 base and J by 0 bases, with 7 bases between the two germline ends. CDR1 and CDR2 from the germline V gene are SEHNR and FQNEAQ (reference sequence). The CDR3 has 15 amino acids. CDR3 sequence: CASSLEGLSGNTIYF. CDR3 coding DNA: TGTGCCAGCAGCTTAGAGGGCCTCTCTGGAAACACCATATATTTT. Full variable domain (missing parts from reference TRBV7-9 and TRBJ1-3): DTGVSQNPRHKITKRGQNVTFRCDPISEHNRLYWYRQTLGQGPEFLTYFQNEAQLEKSRLLSDRFSAERPKGSFSTLEIQRTEQGDSAMYLCASSLEGLSGNTIYFGEGSWLTVV.

This clonotype appeared a few times. A read error may produce the germline difference seen at one junction end. The chain joins TRBV7-2 to TRBJ2-1, with unresolved D. This CDR3 spans 12 amino acids. Germline loops: CDR1 SGHTA, CDR2 FQGNSA. The CDR3 nucleotides read TGTGTCAGCAGCTTTCAGTTAAGTGAGCAGTTCTTC. Its translation is CVSSFQLSEQFF.

This clonotype was recorded at least ten times. The rearrangement uses TRBV4-1 and TRBJ2-5, with D unresolved. Germline CDR1 reads MGHRA; CDR2 reads YSYEKL. The CDR3 extends over 14 amino acids. Trimming took 5 bases from V and 5 from J, leaving 15 bases between them. CDR3: CASSKLTARETQYF. The CDR3 nucleotides read TGCGCCAGCAGCAAATTGACTGCCAGGGAGACCCAGTACTTC.

The chain employs TRBV5-4 and TRBJ2-7; D tentatively reads TRBD1 or TRBD2 (7 bases each). Germline V gene sequence: CDR1 SGHNT, CDR2 YYREEE (reference sequence). The V end lost 5 bases, the J end lost 1 base, and 16 bases lay between the germline ends. CDR3 size: 15 residues. This CDR3 reads CASSPQGRESYEQYF. CDR3 in DNA: TGTGCCAGCAGTCCACAGGGGAGGGAATCCTACGAGCAGTACTTC.

The chain recombines TRBV2 with TRBJ2-7; 11 bases are shared with TRBD2. The V and J ends lost 6 bases and 3 bases, in that order; junction bases with no gene match: 10. The CDR3 sequence is 16 residues long. Looked up from germline, CDR1 is SNHLY and CDR2 is FYNNEI. This chain's CDR3 is CASSVGLAGGIYEQYF. The CDR3 DNA is TGTGCCAGCAGCGTAGGGCTAGCGGGAGGTATCTACGAGCAGTACTTC.

Regarding this clonotype: Mismatch with germline at one junction end may stem from a read error. V usage is TRBV19 and J usage is TRBJ2-5, with 10 bases that match TRBD2. CDR3 size: 16 residues. Germline loops: CDR1 LNHDA, CDR2 SQIVND (reference sequence). The CDR3, as DNA: TGTGCCATTAGTAAGAGGGGACTAGCGAATCAAGAGACCCAGTACTTC. Translated, it gives CAISKRGLANQETQYF.

The chain employs TRBV28 and TRBJ2-5; D is perhaps TRBD1 or TRBD2 (5 bases each). With 4 bases removed from V and 5 bases from J, the gap between germline ends came to 17 bases. CDR3 length: 15 amino acids. Germline V gene sequence: CDR1 MDHEN, CDR2 SYDVKM. Here the CDR3 DNA reads TGTGCCAGCAGTTCCGGACAAAAAGGCGGGGAGACCCAGTACTTC. Its protein product is CASSSGQKGGETQYF.

This sequence joins TRBV5-6 and TRBJ1-1, with D possibly being TRBD1 (5 bases). The CDR3 totals 13 residues. V was clipped by 1 base and J by 5 bases, with 9 bases between them. Germline values: CDR1 SGHDT, CDR2 YYEEEE. For the CDR3, the DNA is TGTGCCAGCAGCTTGATTCGGGGGACTGAAGCTTTCTTT. Its translation: CASSLIRGTEAFF.

The chain recombines TRBV19 with TRBJ2-3, with D perhaps matching TRBD1 (5 bases). The V and J ends lost 0 bases and 1 base respectively, with 11 bases between them. Looked up from germline, CDR1 is LNHDA and CDR2 is SQIVND (reference sequence). CDR3 length equals 16 residues. CDR3 loop: CASSIDLRAGTDTQYF. The CDR3 region has the DNA TGTGCCAGTAGTATAGATCTCAGGGCTGGCACAGATACGCAGTATTTT.

The table lists this clonotype with many counts. For the CDR3, the DNA is TGTGCCAGCAGTTCCCCAGGGACAGGGTACAATGAGCAGTTCTTC. It specifies CASSSPGTGYNEQFF. The V gene is TRBV27, the J gene TRBJ2-1; 9 bases line up with TRBD1. The CDR3 sequence is 15 residues long. The junction had 5 bases not matched to a gene; V was cut back by 4 bases and J by 4 bases. Per germline, CDR1 MNHEY and CDR2 SMNVEV (reference sequence).

This clonotype was seen only a few times. The chain couples TRBV7-9 to TRBJ2-7, with D possibly TRBD1 on 7 matching bases. The CDR3 is made up of 16 amino acids. Germline V gene lookup returns CDR1 SEHNR and CDR2 FQNEAQ (reference sequence). Trimming took off 2 bases at V and 0 bases at J, with 14 bases between the two ends. CDR3 sequence reads: CASSLWRGQPSYEQYF. DNA for the CDR3: TGTGCCAGCAGCTTATGGCGGGGACAGCCCTCCTACGAGCAGTACTTC. The whole variable domain, filled in from reference TRBV7-9 and TRBJ2-7, reads DTGVSQNPRHKITKRGQNVTFRCDPISEHNRLYWYRQTLGQGPEFLTYFQNEAQLEKSRLLSDRFSAERPKGSFSTLEIQRTEQGDSAMYLCASSLWRGQPSYEQYFGPGTRLTVT.

This clonotype was counted only a few times. The V call is TRBV6-1, the J call TRBJ2-2, with a tentative D call TRBD1 (5 bases). Germline V gene sequence: CDR1 MNHNS, CDR2 SASEGT. The CDR3 spans 14 residues. V was shortened by 7 bases and J by 0 bases, with 9 bases between the two germline ends. The CDR3 is CASTRQPNTGELFF. The CDR3 DNA follows: TGTGCCAGCACTAGACAGCCGAACACCGGGGAGCTGTTTTTT.

This clonotype was recorded many times. The chain combines TRBV7-2 with TRBJ2-3; tentative D call: TRBD2 (6 bases). The CDR3 is 15 amino acids. The V gene lost 0 bases and the J gene lost 8 bases, with 15 bases spanning the gap. Germline values: CDR1 SGHTA, CDR2 FQGNSA. This CDR3 reads CASSLARRDTGTQYF. CDR3 nucleotide sequence: TGTGCCAGCAGCTTAGCGCGGCGGGATACTGGTACGCAGTATTTT.

This clonotype was picked up many times. The CDR3 here is CASSNLAGADNEQFF. The CDR3 DNA is TGCGCCAGCAGCAACCTAGCGGGGGCCGACAATGAGCAGTTCTTC. The rearrangement joins TRBV5-1 to TRBJ2-1; TRBD2 agrees at 10 bases. The J segment lost 5 bases and the V segment lost 4 bases, leaving 6 bases of the junction unmatched. The germline V gene encodes CDR1 SGHRS and CDR2 YFSETQ. The CDR3 consists of 15 residues.